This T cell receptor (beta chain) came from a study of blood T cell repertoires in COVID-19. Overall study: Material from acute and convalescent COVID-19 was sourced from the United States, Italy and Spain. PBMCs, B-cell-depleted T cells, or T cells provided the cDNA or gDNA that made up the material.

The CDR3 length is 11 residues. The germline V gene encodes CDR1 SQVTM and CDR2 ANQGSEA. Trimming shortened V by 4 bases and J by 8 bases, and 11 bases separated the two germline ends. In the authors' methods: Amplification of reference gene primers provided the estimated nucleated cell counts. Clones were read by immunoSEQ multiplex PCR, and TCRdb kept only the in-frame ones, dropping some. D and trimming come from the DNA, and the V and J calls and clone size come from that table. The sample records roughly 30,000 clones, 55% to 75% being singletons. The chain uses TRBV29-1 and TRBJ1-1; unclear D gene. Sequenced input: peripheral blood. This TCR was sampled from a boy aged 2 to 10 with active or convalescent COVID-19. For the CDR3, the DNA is TGCAGCGTTGCAGGTCGAGGGGAAGCTTTCTTT. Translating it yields CSVAGRGEAFF.